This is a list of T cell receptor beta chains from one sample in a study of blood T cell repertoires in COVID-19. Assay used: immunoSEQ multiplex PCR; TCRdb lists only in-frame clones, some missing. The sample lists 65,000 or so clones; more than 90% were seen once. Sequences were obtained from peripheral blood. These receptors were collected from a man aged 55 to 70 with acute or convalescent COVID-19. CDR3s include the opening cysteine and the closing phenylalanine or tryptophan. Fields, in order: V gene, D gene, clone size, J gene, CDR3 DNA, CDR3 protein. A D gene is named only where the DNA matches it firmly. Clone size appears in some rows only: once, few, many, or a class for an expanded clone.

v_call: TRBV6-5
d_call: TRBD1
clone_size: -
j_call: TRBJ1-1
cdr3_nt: TGTGCCAGCAGAAGACAGGGGAATGGAGCTGAAGCTTTCTTT
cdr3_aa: CASRRQGNGAEAFF

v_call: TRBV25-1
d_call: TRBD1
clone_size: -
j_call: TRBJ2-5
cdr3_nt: TGTGCCAGCAGCCGGGACAGGGGGGGAGAGACCCAGTACTTC
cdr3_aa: CASSRDRGGETQYF

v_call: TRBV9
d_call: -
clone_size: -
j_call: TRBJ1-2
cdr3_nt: TGTGCCAGCAGCGTAGCAGGCTACTCTAACTATGGCTACACCTTC
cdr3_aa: CASSVAGYSNYGYTF

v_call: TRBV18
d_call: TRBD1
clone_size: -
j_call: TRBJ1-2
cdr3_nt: TGTGCCAGCTCTCGATCACCCCCCGGGACAGAATACTATGGCTACACCTTC
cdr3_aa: CASSRSPPGTEYYGYTF

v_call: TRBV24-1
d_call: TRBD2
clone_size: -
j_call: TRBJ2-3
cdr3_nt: TGTGCCATCCGGACTAGCGACACAGATACGCAGTATTTT
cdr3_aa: CAIRTSDTDTQYF

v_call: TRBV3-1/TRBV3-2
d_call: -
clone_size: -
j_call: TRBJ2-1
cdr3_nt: TGTGCCAGCAGCCGCCGACAGAGCTCCTACAATGAGCAGTTCTTC
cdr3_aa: CASSRRQSSYNEQFF

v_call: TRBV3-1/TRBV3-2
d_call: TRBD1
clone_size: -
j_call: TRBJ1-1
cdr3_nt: TGTGCCAGCAGCCAGGCCGGGACAGTAAACACTGAAGCTTTCTTT
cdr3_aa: CASSQAGTVNTEAFF

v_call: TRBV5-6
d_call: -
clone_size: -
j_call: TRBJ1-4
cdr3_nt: TGTGCCAGCAGCGGCTGGAGTAATGAAAAACTGTTTTTT
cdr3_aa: CASSGWSNEKLFF

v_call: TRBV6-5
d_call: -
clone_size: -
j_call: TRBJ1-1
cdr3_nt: TGTGCCAGCAGTTCCACAGTGAACACTGAAGCTTTCTTT
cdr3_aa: CASSSTVNTEAFF

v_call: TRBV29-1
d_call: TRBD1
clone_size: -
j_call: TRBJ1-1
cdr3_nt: TGCAGCGGATTGACAGGGTCGAACACTGAAGCTTTCTTT
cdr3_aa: CSGLTGSNTEAFF

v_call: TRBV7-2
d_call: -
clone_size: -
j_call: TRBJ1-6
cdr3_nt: TGTGCCAGCAGCAAAGGGGCCAGGGCCTATAATTCACCCCTCCACTTT
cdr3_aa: CASSKGARAYNSPLHF

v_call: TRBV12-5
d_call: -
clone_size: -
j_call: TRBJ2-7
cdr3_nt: TGTGCTAGTTCGGTCCCTGCCTACGAGCAGTACTTC
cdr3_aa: CASSVPAYEQYF

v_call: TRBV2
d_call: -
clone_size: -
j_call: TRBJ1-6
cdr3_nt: TGTGCCAGCAGGGAAACGGAGTCAAATGGTTCACCCCTCCACTTT
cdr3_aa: CASRETESNGSPLHF

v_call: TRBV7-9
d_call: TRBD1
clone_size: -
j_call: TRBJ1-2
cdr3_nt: TGTGCCAGCAGCTCGAACAGGGGGGAATGGGGCTACACCTTC
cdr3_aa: CASSSNRGEWGYTF

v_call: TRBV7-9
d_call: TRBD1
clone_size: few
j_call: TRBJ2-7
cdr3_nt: TGTGCCAGCAGCTTAGATGTAAGCGGGACAGGGCTGTACGAGCAGTACTTC
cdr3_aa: CASSLDVSGTGLYEQYF

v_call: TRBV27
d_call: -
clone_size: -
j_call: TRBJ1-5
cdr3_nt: TGTGCCAGCAGAATAATAAGCAATCAGCCCCAGCATTTT
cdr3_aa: CASRIISNQPQHF

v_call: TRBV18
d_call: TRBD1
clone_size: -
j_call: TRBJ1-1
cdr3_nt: TGTGCCAGCTCACCGTTCACAGGGGGTTTTACTGAAGCTTTCTTT
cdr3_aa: CASSPFTGGFTEAFF